This T cell receptor (beta chain) was found in a study of cytotoxic CD8 clonotypes in ibrutinib-treated CLL. Investigators sourced about 2.2 micrograms of genomic DNA from cryopreserved PBMCs for TCR beta libraries. This clone was observed a handful of times. The antigen is not known. Deep sequencing aimed at 1 in 200,000 to 1 in 1 million T cells' resolution. Profiling relied on immunoSEQ multiplex PCR, and the TCRdb table lists in-frame clones only, not all of them. The data hold 55,000 to 80,000 clones, with around three fifths observed a single time. In germline, CDR1 is MNHEY, CDR2 SVGAGI. V lost 2 bases, J lost 3 bases, and 11 bases lay in between. The CDR3 is 15 residues long. Study results and limitations: Higher clonality was seen at ibrutinib response and a return toward baseline at progression.

The rearrangement links TRBV6-5 to TRBJ1-3, with D perhaps matching TRBD1 (5 bases). The clonotype originates from a human donor with chronic lymphocytic leukemia. The sequences come from PBMCs, collected after 12 months of ibrutinib treatment. CDR3 region: CASSYLSDSGNTIYF. The DNA of the CDR3 is TGTGCCAGCAGTTACCTCTCCGACAGTGGAAACACCATATATTTT.